A single sample is the source of the 3 T cell receptor beta chains below, sequenced in a study of shared clonotypes between healthy human individuals. Here immunoSEQ multiplex PCR was the method, and the copy in TCRdb shows in-frame clones only, minus some. Among about 1.1 million clones listed, 77% were seen once. Source material: memory CD4+ T cells from PBMCs. As to subset: CD45RA-negative fraction. These receptors were collected from a young man in good health. Some clones in this sample may be carry-over from other donors' samples.

The V call is TRBV30, the J call TRBJ2-1; D is perhaps TRBD2 (6 bases). V lost 3 bases, J lost 8 bases, and 11 bases lay in between. The CDR3 extends over 12 amino acids. Germline CDR1 and CDR2: GTSNPN and SVGIG (reference sequence). CDR3 sequence: CAWRRDGDEQFF. The CDR3 DNA reads as TGTGCCTGGAGGCGGGATGGCGATGAGCAGTTCTTC.

This chain uses TRBV4-2 with TRBJ1-5; 7 bases agree with TRBD1. This CDR3 has 15 residues. J was trimmed by 0 bases and V by 4 bases; bases with no gene match: 3. Germline V gene sequence: CDR1 LGHNA, CDR2 YNFKEQ. The CDR3 sequence: CASSLGTVSNQPQHF. DNA of the CDR3: TGTGCCAGCAGCCTTGGGACAGTTAGCAATCAGCCCCAGCATTTT.

The chain joins TRBV5-1 to TRBJ2-1; D possibly corresponds to TRBD2 (6 bases). V gave up 5 bases and J gave up 6 bases, with 18 bases separating them. The CDR3 covers 15 residues. CDR1 is SGHRS, CDR2 YFSETQ, per germline. CDR3 amino acids: CASSSFDGRANEQFF. In DNA form, the CDR3 reads TGCGCCAGCAGTTCCTTTGACGGGAGAGCCAATGAGCAGTTCTTC.